This TCR beta chain stems from a study of shared clonotypes between healthy human individuals. The study, taken as a whole, reports: Estimated richness values were generally larger in naive subsets than in memory subsets. Non-shared clonotypes had lower generation probabilities than those shared by all four donors.

The table came from immunoSEQ multiplex PCR; TCRdb's copy has only in-frame clones and leaves some out. The sample records hundreds of thousands of clones, 95% to 97% being singletons. This CDR3 is built from 20 residues. J lost 2 bases, V lost 6 bases, and 18 bases had no gene match. Per the germline V gene, CDR1 is SGHTS and CDR2 is YDEGEE. Positive CCR7 selection of CD45RO-negative cells yielded the naive CD8 cells, and terminally differentiated effector memory CD45RA+ cells were excluded. Donors, without exception, were Caucasian adults residing in Nashville, Tennessee. About this clone itself: The antigen is not known.

Sequencing was done on a sample of naive CD8+ T cells sorted from blood. The receptor comes from a man aged 25 to 40 in good health. This sequence joins TRBV5-8 and TRBJ2-6; 9 bases line up with TRBD1. CDR3 loop: CASTSRQGEGYLAGANVLTF. As DNA, the CDR3 is TGTGCCAGCACCTCCCGACAGGGGGAGGGGTATTTGGCTGGGGCCAACGTCCTGACTTTC.